The 15 T cell receptor beta chains below were found in one sample sequenced in a study of blood T cells in healthy people across ages. Then a second PCR, running about 7 to 11 cycles, was carried out with a sample-barcoded 5' primer and a J-beta primer mix. TCRdb reprocessed the 5' RACE reads with MiXCR, giving one entry per CDR3 protein. The top ten hold roughly 7% of the sample, which has about 1.4 million distinct CDR3 sequences, approximately 59% seen once. The sequencing input was blood. These receptors all stem from a man aged 18 to 30 in good health.

This clonotype appeared a few times. The V and J genes are TRBV12-3 or TRBV12-4 and TRBJ2-1; weak D call: TRBD2 (5 bases). Between the trimmed V and J ends, which lost 8 bases and 3 bases, there was a span of 14 bases. The CDR3 is made up of 14 amino acids. The CDR3 DNA sequence: TGTGCCAGCGGAGCGGTGACTGGCTACAATGAGCAGTTCTTC. Translated, it gives CASGAVTGYNEQFF.

The chain joins TRBV11-2 to TRBJ2-3, with 11 bases fitting TRBD1. Germline assignment: CDR1 SGHAT and CDR2 FQNNGV. Trimming at V came to 5 bases and at J to 5 bases, leaving 9 bases not matched to a gene. This CDR3 has 16 residues. The CDR3 loop reads CASSDYAGQGVDTQYF. Written as DNA, the CDR3 is TGTGCCAGCAGCGACTATGCGGGACAGGGGGTAGATACGCAGTATTTT. Combining the CDR3 with reference TRBV11-2 and TRBJ2-3 gives the whole variable domain EAGVAQSPRYKIIEKRQSVAFWCNPISGHATLYWYQQILGQGPKLLIQFQNNGVVDDSQLPKDRFSAERLKGVDSTLKIQPAKLEDSAVYLCASSDYAGQGVDTQYFGPGTRLTVL.

This clonotype was counted a few times. CDR3 region: CAGALGRGETQYF. The CDR3 coding sequence is TGTGCCGGCGCTCTGGGTCGGGGAGAGACCCAGTACTTC. The chain links TRBV6-6 to TRBJ2-5; the D gene is possibly TRBD2 (5 bases). The CDR3 is made up of 13 amino acids. Germline CDR1 is MNHNY and CDR2 is SVGAGI (reference sequence). Between the trimmed V and J ends, which lost 11 bases and 4 bases, there was a span of 17 bases.

A note on this clonotype: A much larger clone sits a single nucleotide away, making a read error possible. The rearrangement joins TRBV11-1 to TRBJ2-5; 13 bases map to TRBD2. This CDR3 is built from 16 residues. The V gene end was trimmed by 2 bases and the J gene end by 11 bases; junction bases not matched to a gene: 11. Per germline, CDR1 SGHAT and CDR2 FQDESV (reference sequence). CDR3 nucleotides: TGTGCCAGCAGCTTAAGAGGACTAGCGGGAGATAATGAGCAGTACTTC. Residues: CASSLRGLAGDNEQYF.

This chain connects TRBV7-9 to TRBJ2-7; D may be TRBD1 (5 bases). This CDR3 is 15 amino acids long. Germline assignment: CDR1 SEHNR and CDR2 FQNEAQ (reference sequence). Deletions cut 0 bases from V and 6 bases from J, with 15 bases between. Here the CDR3 DNA reads TGTGCCAGCAGCTTAGCAGACAGACACGCCGGCGAGCAGTACTTC. Translating gives CASSLADRHAGEQYF.

This clonotype has just a few counts. J is TRBJ2-5 and V is TRBV29-1; maybe TRBD1 (5 bases). This CDR3 comprises 13 residues. V was shortened by 3 bases and J by 4 bases, with 12 bases between the two germline ends. Per the germline V gene, CDR1 is SQVTM and CDR2 is ANQGSEA. The CDR3 loop reads CSVDSGIGETQYF. The CDR3 DNA reads TGCAGCGTTGACTCAGGGATAGGAGAGACCCAGTACTTC.

This clonotype is a singleton in its sample. The V and J genes are TRBV6-5 and TRBJ2-7; 7 bases are a match to TRBD2. This CDR3 is built from 15 residues. Germline V CDR1 and CDR2: MNHEY, SVGAGI. After removal of 6 bases from V and 2 bases from J, the junction contained 10 bases not matched to a gene. The CDR3 nucleotides are TGTGCCAGCAGGGAGTCCGGGACTAACGCCTACGAGCAGTACTTC. This translates into CASRESGTNAYEQYF.

The gene calls are TRBV28 and TRBJ2-7; D perhaps matches TRBD1 (5 bases). The CDR3 sequence is 13 residues long. Germline CDR1 MDHEN, CDR2 SYDVKM. The CDR3 sequence: CASDDKGDYEQYF. CDR3 nucleotide sequence: TGTGCAAGTGATGACAAAGGGGACTACGAGCAGTACTTC.

This clonotype was seen more than once but under ten times. The genes are TRBV6-2 or TRBV6-3 and TRBJ2-3, with D possibly being TRBD1 (5 bases). Per the germline V gene, CDR1 is MNHEY and CDR2 is SVGEGT. The V and J ends lost 6 bases and 4 bases respectively, with 14 bases between them. The CDR3 contains 14 residues. The CDR3 region has the DNA TGTGCCAGCAGCCATCAGGGAAGTGCAGATACGCAGTATTTT. Encoded protein: CASSHQGSADTQYF.

This clonotype was seen more than once but under ten times. The chain couples TRBV2 to TRBJ2-3; 7 positions agree with TRBD2. Germline CDR1 reads SNHLY; CDR2 reads FYNNEI. The ends lost 8 bases at V and 5 bases at J; junction bases unmatched: 10. The CDR3 sequence is 14 residues long. The chain's CDR3 is CASDEGGRRDTQYF. In nucleotides, the CDR3 is TGTGCCAGCGACGAGGGAGGGAGGAGAGATACGCAGTATTTT. Looking up the rest from reference TRBV2 and TRBJ2-3 gives the full variable domain: EPEVTQTPSHQVTQMGQEVILRCVPISNHLYFYWYRQILGQKVEFLVSFYNNEISEKSEIFDDQFSVERPDGSNFTLKIRSTKLEDSAMYFCASDEGGRRDTQYFGPGTRLTVL.

The chain joins TRBV7-2 to TRBJ2-2, with D unresolved. The CDR3 runs to 15 residues. Germline V gene lookup returns CDR1 SGHTA and CDR2 FQGNSA. Deletions cut 3 bases from V and 11 bases from J, with 19 bases between. CDR3 sequence reads: CASSFGPSKNGELFF. In nucleotides, the CDR3 is TGTGCCAGCAGCTTTGGCCCCTCCAAGAACGGAGAGCTGTTTTTT.

The chain carries TRBV5-1 and TRBJ2-3, with D tentatively TRBD1 or TRBD2 (5 bases each). The germline CDR1 and CDR2 sequences are SGHRS and YFSETQ. The CDR3 runs to 15 residues. V was clipped by 3 bases and J by 2 bases, with 13 bases between them. The CDR3 DNA reads TGCGCCAGCAGCTGGGGGACCGCGGACACAGATACGCAGTATTTT. This translates into CASSWGTADTDTQYF.

V usage is TRBV4-1 and J usage is TRBJ2-1; 8 nucleotides line up with TRBD1. J gave up 5 bases and V 4 bases, and 7 bases lay outside the gene matches. CDR1 and CDR2 (germline): MGHRA, YSYEKL. CDR3 length: 15 residues. CDR3 DNA: TGCGCCAGCAGCCCGACAGGGGTGGCCGACAATGAGCAGTTCTTC. It is translated as CASSPTGVADNEQFF.

This clonotype was seen a handful of times. This chain connects TRBV29-1 to TRBJ2-7, with 12 bases identical to TRBD1. Per the germline V gene, CDR1 is SQVTM and CDR2 is ANQGSEA. J was trimmed by 5 bases and V by 4 bases; bases with no gene match: 6. The length of the CDR3 is 14 residues. CDR3 sequence reads: CSVAGTGGLDEQYF. The DNA for the CDR3 is TGCAGCGTTGCTGGGACAGGGGGCTTGGACGAGCAGTACTTC.

This clonotype was observed many times. The chain is built from TRBV12-3 or TRBV12-4 and TRBJ2-5; TRBD1 matches 8 bases. This CDR3 comprises 13 residues. Trimming removed 5 bases from V and 5 bases from J; junction bases left unmatched: 4. Here the CDR3 reads CASSTTGAETQYF. CDR3 sequence (DNA): TGTGCCAGCAGTACGACAGGGGCGGAGACCCAGTACTTC.